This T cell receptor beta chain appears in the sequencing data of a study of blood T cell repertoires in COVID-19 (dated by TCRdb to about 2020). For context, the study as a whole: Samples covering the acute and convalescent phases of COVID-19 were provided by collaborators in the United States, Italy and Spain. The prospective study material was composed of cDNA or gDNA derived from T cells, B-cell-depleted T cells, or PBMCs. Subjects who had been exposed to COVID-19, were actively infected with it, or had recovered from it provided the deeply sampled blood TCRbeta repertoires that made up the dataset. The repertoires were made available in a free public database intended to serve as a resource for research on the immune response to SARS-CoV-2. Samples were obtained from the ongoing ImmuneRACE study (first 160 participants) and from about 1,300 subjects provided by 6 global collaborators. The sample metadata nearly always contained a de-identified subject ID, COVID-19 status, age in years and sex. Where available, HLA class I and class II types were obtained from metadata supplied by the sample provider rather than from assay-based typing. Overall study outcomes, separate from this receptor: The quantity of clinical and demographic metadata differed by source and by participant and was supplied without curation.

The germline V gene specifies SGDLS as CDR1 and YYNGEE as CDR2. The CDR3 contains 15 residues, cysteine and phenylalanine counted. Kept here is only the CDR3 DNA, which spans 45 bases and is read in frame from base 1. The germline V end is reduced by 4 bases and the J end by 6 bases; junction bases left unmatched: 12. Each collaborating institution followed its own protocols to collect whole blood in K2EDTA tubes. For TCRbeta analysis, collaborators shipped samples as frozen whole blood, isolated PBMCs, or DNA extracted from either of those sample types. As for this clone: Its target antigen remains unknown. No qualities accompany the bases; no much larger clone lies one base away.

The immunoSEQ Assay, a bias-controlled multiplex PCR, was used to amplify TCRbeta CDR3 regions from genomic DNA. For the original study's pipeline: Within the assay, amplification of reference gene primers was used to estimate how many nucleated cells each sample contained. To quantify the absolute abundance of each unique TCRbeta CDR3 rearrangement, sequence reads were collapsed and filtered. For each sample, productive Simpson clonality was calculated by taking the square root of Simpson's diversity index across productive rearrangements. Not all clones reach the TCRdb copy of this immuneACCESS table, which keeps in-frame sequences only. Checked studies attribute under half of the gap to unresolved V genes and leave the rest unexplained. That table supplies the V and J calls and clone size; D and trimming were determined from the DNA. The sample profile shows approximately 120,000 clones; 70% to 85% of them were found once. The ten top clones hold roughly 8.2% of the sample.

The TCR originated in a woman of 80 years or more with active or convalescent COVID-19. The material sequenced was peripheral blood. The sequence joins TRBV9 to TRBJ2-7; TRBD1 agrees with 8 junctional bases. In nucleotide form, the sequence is TGTGCCAGCAGCTCCGGGACAGGCCCCTCACGCGAGCAGTACTTC. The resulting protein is CASSSGTGPSREQYF.